This T cell receptor beta chain was identified in a study of T cell clusters in autoimmune cytopenias. Study overall: Per sample, median TRB depth was about 51,000 reads, yielding a median about 2,000 distinct clonotypes. The study's findings and limits: Exclusive TRB clusters were almost three-fold more numerous in healthy donors than in active autoimmune hepatitis.

The CDR3 contains 14 residues. Germline-derived CDR1 and CDR2 are SGHKS and YYEKEE (reference sequence). Each sample's input was about 270 ng genomic DNA, roughly 38,000 genome equivalents. According to its frequency, this clonotype is medium-sized. Its specificity is not known. TRB rearrangements were amplified by touch-down multiplex PCR with mixed TRB-A/B primers. Reanalyzing the multiplex PCR reads, TCRdb keeps one entry per CDR3 protein, without DNA. The sample data list fewer than 3,000 distinct CDR3 sequences. The same sample was also used in a study of T cell repertoires in aging, cancer and after chemotherapy. That report adds: Median generation probability rose over the chemotherapy interval in each cancer cohort, suggesting rebound thymic output.

This TCR derives from a human donor in good health. The chain is built from TRBV5-5 and TRBJ2-3; TCRdb's D call of TRBD1 is untestable without DNA. The sequencing input was peripheral blood. CDR3: CASGRQGGPDTQYF.